These T cell receptor beta chains were read from a single sample in a study of tumor-infiltrating lymphocytes in primary liver carcinoma. TCRdb re-called the multiplex PCR reads through MiXCR, storing one row per CDR3 protein. The sample has about 200,000 distinct CDR3 sequences; less than 70% are singletons. Sequenced material: peripheral blood. The receptors were sampled from a woman aged 55-70 years with primary liver carcinoma and hepatitis B virus infection. The CDR3 runs from the conserved cysteine through the conserved F or W. A D gene is named only where the DNA matches it firmly. Not all rows give a size; the values are once, few, many and, for expanded clones, a class.

>TRBV29-1|TRBJ2-5|TRBD1|many
CSVREGARETQYF
TGCAGCGTGAGAGAGGGGGCGCGGGAGACCCAGTACTTC
>TRBV11-2|TRBJ1-1|.|.
CAISFMVRMNTEAFF
TGTGCCATCAGCTTTATGGTCAGAATGAACACTGAAGCTTTCTTT
>TRBV7-8|TRBJ1-3|.|few
CASSSPVSGNTIYF
TGTGCCAGCAGCTCTCCAGTCTCTGGAAACACCATATATTTT
>TRBV11-2|TRBJ2-7|TRBD1|.
CVSGLDPWTGGEQYF
TGTGTCAGCGGCTTAGATCCCTGGACAGGGGGCGAGCAGTACTTC
>TRBV5-4|TRBJ2-7|.|.
CASSSHKRSSYEQHF
TGTGCCAGCAGCTCCCACAAGCGGAGCTCCTACGAGCAGCACTTC
>TRBV6-1|TRBJ2-7|.|many
CASSETLPYEQYF
TGTGCCAGCAGTGAAACCCTTCCCTACGAGCAGTACTTC
>TRBV5-1|TRBJ1-2|TRBD1|.
CASSLEPGQGDYGYTF
TGCGCCAGCAGCTTGGAGCCGGGACAGGGGGACTATGGCTACACCTTC
>TRBV10-3|TRBJ1-1|.|many
CAISEFAGDTEAFF
TGTGCCATCAGTGAGTTCGCAGGGGACACTGAAGCTTTCTTT
>TRBV5-4|TRBJ1-1|TRBD1|.
CASSAGQWTDTEAFF
TGTGCCAGCAGCGCGGGACAGTGGACCGACACTGAAGCTTTCTTT
>TRBV5-6|TRBJ2-3|TRBD2|.
CASSSPYLLAGDTDTQYF
TGTGCCAGCAGCTCGCCCTACCTCCTAGCGGGAGACACAGATACGCAGTATTTT
>TRBV29-1|TRBJ2-7|TRBD1|.
CSVLPVGTVAYGQYF
TGTAGCGTTCTTCCTGTGGGGACAGTAGCCTACGGGCAGTACTTC
>TRBV4-2|TRBJ1-6|.|many
CASSQSGAGSSYNSPLHF
TGTGCCAGCAGCCAAAGTGGGGCAGGGAGCTCCTATAATTCACCCCTCCACTTT
>TRBV12-3/TRBV12-4|TRBJ2-3|TRBD2|many
CASSLGGLRTDTQYF
TGTGCCAGCAGTTTGGGGGGGTTGAGGACAGATACGCAGTATTTT
>TRBV5-1|TRBJ2-2|.|.
CASSSLLQGTGDTGELFF
TGCGCCAGCAGCTCCCTTTTACAGGGGACTGGGGACACCGGGGAGCTGTTTTTT
>TRBV5-5|TRBJ2-7|.|many
CASSLVLADYEQYF
TGTGCCAGCAGCTTGGTACTAGCCGACTACGAGCAGTACTTC
>TRBV28|TRBJ1-1|TRBD1|.
CASIIQGTTEAFF
TGTGCCAGCATTATACAGGGGACAACTGAAGCTTTCTTT
>TRBV11-2|TRBJ2-2|.|.
CASSLRMTGLKTGELFF
TGTGCCAGCAGCTTACGGATGACAGGCTTGAAGACCGGGGAACTGTTTTTT
>TRBV6-1|TRBJ1-5|.|many
CASRKGGYQPQHF
TGTGCCAGCAGAAAAGGGGGATATCAGCCCCAGCATTTT
>TRBV11-3|TRBJ1-3|TRBD1|.
CASRFDREDRNIIYF
TGTGCCAGCCGCTTCGACAGGGAAGATCGAAACATCATATATTTT
>TRBV6-6|TRBJ1-5|TRBD1|many
CASRDRVEQPQHF
TGTGCCAGCAGGGACAGGGTGGAACAGCCCCAGCATTTT
>TRBV11-2|TRBJ2-5|.|.
CASSLVEETHYF
TGTGCCAGCAGCTTAGTGGAAGAGACCCATTACTTC
>TRBV28|TRBJ2-1|TRBD2|.
CASIPPERGGYNEQFF
TGTGCCAGCATCCCCCCGGAGCGGGGGGGCTACAATGAGCAGTTCTTC
>TRBV20-1|TRBJ2-1|.|.
CSAPLAGDPNNEQFF
TGCAGTGCTCCTTTAGCTGGGGATCCCAACAATGAGCAGTTCTTC
>TRBV11-3|TRBJ2-1|TRBD2|.
CASCLLAGDYDEQLF
TGTGCCAGCTGCTTACTAGCGGGGGATTACGATGAGCAGTTATTC
>TRBV11-1|TRBJ2-1|.|.
CASSLALGGRQFF
TGTGCCAGCAGCTTAGCGCTCGGAGGGCGGCAGTTCTTC
>TRBV28|TRBJ1-5|.|.
CASSTAGGSGQPQHF
TGTGCCAGCAGCACGGCGGGGGGTAGCGGACAGCCCCAGCATTTT
>TRBV5-4|TRBJ1-1|TRBD1|.
CASSLGTGVRSEAFF
TGTGCCAGCAGCTTGGGGACAGGGGTGCGGTCTGAAGCTTTCTTT
>TRBV11-2|TRBJ2-7|.|few
CASSLGGDGAYVQYF
TGTGCCAGCAGCTTAGGTGGGGACGGGGCATACGTGCAGTACTTC
>TRBV5-1|TRBJ1-5|TRBD1|.
CASEPRTGGRDNQPQHF
TGCGCCAGCGAACCCCGGACAGGGGGTCGTGACAATCAGCCCCAGCATTTT
>TRBV11-3|TRBJ2-5|TRBD1|many
CASSLELATGGRQETQYF
TGTGCCAGCAGCTTAGAGTTGGCGACAGGGGGCCGGCAAGAGACCCAGTACTTC
>TRBV4-3|TRBJ2-1|.|.
CASSQRAFPGQFF
TGTGCCAGCAGCCAAAGGGCCTTCCCAGGGCAGTTCTTC
>TRBV7-9|TRBJ2-5|.|few
CASSWTGNRQETQYF
TGTGCCAGCAGCTGGACCGGGAATAGACAAGAGACCCAGTACTTC
>TRBV12-3/TRBV12-4|TRBJ1-5|.|.
CASSPTGSSNQPQHF
TGTGCCAGCAGTCCGACAGGCAGTAGCAATCAGCCCCAACATTTT
>TRBV30|TRBJ2-7|TRBD2|.
CARSPTSVSYEQYF
TGTGCCCGGAGCCCGACTAGCGTATCCTACGAGCAGTACTTC
>TRBV11-2|TRBJ2-1|.|.
CGSSLNQGTNYNEQFF
TGTGGCAGCAGCTTAAATCAGGGGACTAACTACAATGAGCAGTTCTTC
>TRBV29-1|TRBJ1-2|.|many
CSVGGGQKDYGYTF
TGCAGCGTTGGGGGGGGACAAAAGGACTATGGCTACACCTTC
>TRBV6-1|TRBJ1-2|TRBD1|.
CVSSEGQGTAYGYTF
TGTGTCAGCAGTGAGGGACAGGGGACGGCCTATGGCTACACCTTC
>TRBV11-3|TRBJ2-1|TRBD2|.
CACSLGLARAESEQFF
TGTGCCTGCAGCCTCGGACTAGCGAGAGCGGAGAGTGAGCAGTTCTTC
>TRBV11-1|TRBJ2-3|TRBD2|many
CASSSRDGTSGSSTDTQYF
TGTGCCAGCAGCTCCCGGGACGGGACTAGCGGGAGTAGTACAGATACGCAGTATTTT
>TRBV6-6|TRBJ1-6|.|many
CASSIRGGYEGSPLHF
TGTGCCAGCAGTATACGCGGTGGTTATGAGGGGTCACCCCTCCACTTT
>TRBV28|TRBJ2-2|TRBD2|.
CASRSVLAGVHTGELFF
TGTGCCAGCAGATCGGTTCTAGCGGGAGTACACACCGGGGAGCTGTTTTTT
>TRBV4-1|TRBJ2-7|TRBD1|.
CASSHPLVVGDRVYF
TGCGCCAGCAGCCACCCCTTGGTTGTGGGGGACAGGGTATACTTC
>TRBV11-3|TRBJ2-1|.|.
CASSLFDSDEQFF
TGTGCCAGCAGCTTATTTGATAGCGATGAGCAGTTCTTC
>TRBV11-3|TRBJ2-7|TRBD1|.
CASSFPGQGAYEQSF
TGTGCCAGCAGCTTCCCGGGACAGGGGGCTTATGAGCAGTCCTTC
>TRBV10-3|TRBJ2-1|.|many
CAISDSSLNEQFF
TGTGCCATCAGTGACAGTTCACTCAATGAGCAGTTCTTC
>TRBV11-2|TRBJ2-1|.|.
CASSLTHGRGFRGGQFF
TGTGCCAGCAGCTTAACCCACGGACGGGGGTTCAGGGGTGGGCAGTTCTTC
>TRBV11-2|TRBJ2-2|.|.
CASSPLGWRNTGELFF
TGTGCCAGCAGCCCCCTTGGGTGGCGGAACACCGGGGAGCTGTTCTTT
>TRBV11-2|TRBJ1-2|.|many
CASSSSGAANNYGYTF
TGTGCCAGCAGCTCCTCAGGGGCAGCCAACAACTATGGCTACACCTTC
>TRBV7-9|TRBJ2-1|.|.
CASSLAALRPYNEQSF
TGTGCCAGCAGCTTAGCAGCGCTTAGGCCCTACAATGAGCAGTCCTTC
>TRBV4-1|TRBJ2-1|TRBD1|few
CARSHNRGLPHNEQFF
TGCGCCAGGAGCCACAACAGGGGCCTACCGCACAATGAGCAGTTCTTC
>TRBV11-2|TRBJ2-5|.|.
CASSLGMGYPRGTQYF
TGTGCCAGCAGCTTGGGAATGGGTTATCCAAGAGGGACCCAGTACTTC
>TRBV10-3|TRBJ1-6|.|once
CTINESVTGSPLHF
TGTACCATCAATGAGTCGGTCACGGGTTCACCCCTCCACTTT